Listed here are 5 T cell receptor beta chains from one sample, sequenced in a study of cytomegalovirus exposure and HLA in healthy donors (dated 2017 in TCRdb). Library construction relied on the immunoSEQ multiplex PCR assay. The clones in this table, taken by TCRdb from immuneACCESS, are in-frame only. Not every clone is retained; where verified, under half of the shortfall comes from an unresolved V gene, and the cause of the rest is unknown. The sample contains approximately 100,000 clones, 87% of them found a single time. Around 3.9% of the sample comes from the top ten. The sample comprised PBMCs. The receptor source for this set is a woman aged 25 to 45 in good health and CMV-seronegative.

The DNA for the CDR3 is TGTGCCACCCTCTACGGAGCAGGGATCTACGAGCAGTACTTC. Protein: CATLYGAGIYEQYF. V usage is TRBV6-1 and J usage is TRBJ2-7, with a tentative D call TRBD1 (5 bases). The CDR3 totals 14 residues. Germline V gene sequence: CDR1 MNHNS, CDR2 SASEGT. The V end lost 10 bases, the J end lost 3 bases, and 19 bases lay between the germline ends.

This clone has a handful of counts. The chain uses TRBV7-9 and TRBJ2-5; D may be TRBD1 (7 bases). Trimming stripped 5 bases from V and 5 bases from J, with 21 bases between. Per the germline V gene, CDR1 is SEHNR and CDR2 is FQNEAQ (reference sequence). The CDR3 has 16 residues. The CDR3 reads CASSGSLDRAGETQYF. The CDR3 DNA reads as TGTGCCAGCAGCGGCTCCCTTGACAGGGCGGGGGAGACCCAGTACTTC.

The V and J genes are TRBV6-5 and TRBJ1-4, with D possibly TRBD1 on 5 matching bases. V was shortened by 2 bases and J by 8 bases, with 18 bases between the two germline ends. CDR1 is MNHEY, CDR2 SVGAGI, per germline. CDR3 length: 16 residues. The CDR3 region has the DNA TGTGCCAGCAGTTACAGATCGGGGGGGATTCGAGAAAAACTGTTTTTT. Its protein is CASSYRSGGIREKLFF.

This rearrangement joins TRBV5-4 to TRBJ1-6, with D hard to call. The CDR3 covers 12 residues. CDR1 and CDR2 (germline): SGHNT, YYREEE (reference sequence). Trimming left V 0 bases short and J 10 bases short, with 5 bases between. The CDR3 region is CASSLDNSPLHF. The CDR3 DNA follows: TGTGCCAGCAGCTTGGACAACTCACCCCTCCACTTT.

V gene TRBV5-1 combines with J gene TRBJ2-6; 7 nucleotides match TRBD1. Germline values: CDR1 SGHRS, CDR2 YFSETQ. The CDR3 is made up of 15 amino acids. The V and J ends lost 4 bases and 2 bases, in that order; junction bases with no gene match: 3. CDR3 protein: CASSRDRAGANVLTF. The DNA of the CDR3 is TGCGCCAGCAGCCGAGACAGGGCTGGGGCCAACGTCCTGACTTTC.